This TCR beta chain was identified during a study of T cell repertoires in cytomegalovirus infection. In the study overall: Indicated by public TCR beta signatures were CMV infection and matching HLA type.

TCRdb reprocessed the reads with MiXCR, giving one entry per CDR3 protein. The sample consists of over 300,000 distinct CDR3 sequences, about a sixth of them appearing once. This clonotype was counted at least ten times. What it binds is not known. General study findings and limits: Cumulative frequency (of public TCR beta family members) identified carriers of CMV plus the relevant HLA. The ex vivo response showed dominance by HLA-C-restricted CMV-specific TCR beta clonotypes.

The CDR3 is 17 amino acids. Per the germline V gene, CDR1 is MNHEY and CDR2 is SVGEGT. The J segment lost 0 bases and the V segment lost 5 bases, leaving 9 bases of the junction unmatched. The J gene is TRBJ2-1, the V gene TRBV6-2 or TRBV6-3; 8 bases are shared with TRBD1. The sequenced sample consisted of PBMCs. This clonotype was sampled from a human donor in good health (CMV status not recorded). Some clones in this sample may be carry-over from other donors' samples. This CDR3 reads CASSLNAGGGSYNEQFF. The CDR3 DNA follows: TGTGCCAGCAGTCTCAACGCAGGGGGCGGCTCCTACAATGAGCAGTTCTTC.